This TCR beta chain was sequenced during a study of T cell repertoires in ileal Crohn's disease. This sample's time point: neoterminal ileum biopsy at postoperative endoscopy, about 6 months after surgery. The method was immunoSEQ multiplex PCR; TCRdb's version includes in-frame clones alone and lacks a portion of them. The profile shows over a thousand clones, about nine tenths of them singletons. Whole-study results and caveats: High-frequency clones were more common in sorted CD8 than CD4 cells. The median delay to postoperative endoscopy was approximately 6.9 months.

Germline-derived CDR1 and CDR2 are SGHRS and YFSETQ. This CDR3 is 15 amino acids long. V was shortened by 0 bases and J by 3 bases, with 12 bases between the two germline ends. As for this clone: What it recognizes is unknown.

The sample was ileal tissue. The clonotype comes from an adult with Crohn's disease. This rearrangement joins TRBV5-1 to TRBJ1-1, with a possible D match to TRBD1 (5 bases). As DNA, the CDR3 is TGCGCCAGCAGCTTGGATGACAGAGGGTACACTGAAGCTTTCTTT. Amino acid sequence: CASSLDDRGYTEAFF.